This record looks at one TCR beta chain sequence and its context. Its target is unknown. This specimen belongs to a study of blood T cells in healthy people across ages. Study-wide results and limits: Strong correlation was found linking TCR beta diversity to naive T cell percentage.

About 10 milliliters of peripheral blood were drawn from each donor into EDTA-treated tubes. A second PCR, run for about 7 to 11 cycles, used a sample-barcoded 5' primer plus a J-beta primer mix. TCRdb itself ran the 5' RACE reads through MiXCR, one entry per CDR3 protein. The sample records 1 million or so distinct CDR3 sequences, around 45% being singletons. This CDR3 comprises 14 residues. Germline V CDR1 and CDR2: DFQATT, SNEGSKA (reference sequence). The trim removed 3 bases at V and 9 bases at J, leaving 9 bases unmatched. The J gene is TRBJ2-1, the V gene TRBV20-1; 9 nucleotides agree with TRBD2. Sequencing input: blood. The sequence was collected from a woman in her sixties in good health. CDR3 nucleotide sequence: TGCAGTGCTAGTACGGGCGGGAGGGCCGCTGAGCAGTTCTTC. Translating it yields CSASTGGRAAEQFF.